The 16 T cell receptor beta chains below all came from one sample that was sequenced in a study of blood T cells in healthy people across ages. Then a second PCR, running roughly 7 to 11 cycles, was carried out with a sample-barcoded 5' primer and a J-beta primer mix. MiXCR was run by TCRdb on the 5' RACE reads, yielding one entry per CDR3 protein. The sample carries 1,300,000 or so distinct CDR3 sequences, approximately 63% recorded once. Sample: blood. Source of these receptors: a man aged 18 to 29 in good health.

The chain carries TRBV27 and TRBJ1-6; D ambiguous. CDR3 size: 14 residues. Per germline, CDR1 MNHEY and CDR2 SMNVEV (reference sequence). Trimming removed 2 bases from V and 5 bases from J, with 7 bases in between. The CDR3 DNA reads TGTGCCAGCAGTTTACAGGACCATAATTCACCCCTCCACTTT. This sequence encodes CASSLQDHNSPLHF.

This sequence joins TRBV2 and TRBJ2-1, with a tentative D call TRBD1 (5 bases). Germline V gene data show CDR1 as SNHLY and CDR2 as FYNNEI. With 2 bases removed from V and 3 bases from J, the gap between germline ends came to 11 bases. The CDR3 totals 15 residues. CDR3 region: CASSEKGESYNEQFF. CDR3 bases: TGTGCCAGCAGTGAAAAAGGGGAAAGCTACAATGAGCAGTTCTTC.

The gene calls are TRBV9 and TRBJ2-7; unclear D gene. Looked up from germline, CDR1 is SGDLS and CDR2 is YYNGEE. This CDR3 has 13 residues. Between the trimmed V and J ends, which lost 3 bases and 0 bases, there was a span of 7 bases. CDR3 bases: TGTGCCAGCAGCGCGGCAGACTCCTACGAGCAGTACTTC. It codes for CASSAADSYEQYF.

The V gene is TRBV12-3 or TRBV12-4, the J gene TRBJ1-1; unclear D gene. V was shortened by 3 bases and J by 9 bases, with 14 bases between the two germline ends. This CDR3 has 13 amino acids. CDR3 in DNA: TGTGCCAGCAGTTTTGAATCCAACCGCAAAGCTTTCTTT. Encoded protein: CASSFESNRKAFF.

The chain uses TRBV20-1 and TRBJ1-2; possible D gene TRBD1, 5 bases. CDR1 and CDR2 (germline): DFQATT, SNEGSKA (reference sequence). Trimming removed 6 bases from V and 8 bases from J, with 16 bases in between. The CDR3 sequence is 12 residues long. The CDR3 DNA is TGCAGTGCCCCGCGCGAGGGGCAAGGCTACACCTTC. Translated: CSAPREGQGYTF.

This rearrangement joins TRBV10-3 to TRBJ2-2; D could derive from TRBD1 or TRBD2 (5 bases each). V was cut by 8 bases and J by 5 bases, with 12 bases left in between. Germline V gene sequence: CDR1 ENHRY, CDR2 SYGVKD. The CDR3 is 13 amino acids. CDR3 in amino acids: CAIVGTGTGELFF. The CDR3 DNA is TGTGCCATCGTAGGGACGGGTACCGGGGAGCTGTTTTTT.

This chain links TRBV14 with TRBJ2-7; maybe TRBD1 (6 bases). The CDR3 is 12 residues long. CDR1 is SGHDN, CDR2 FVKESK, per germline. The ends were cut back, 8 bases at V and 5 bases at J, with 13 bases in the middle. CDR3 region: CASASRGDEQYF. In nucleotides, the CDR3 is TGTGCCAGCGCCAGCAGGGGAGACGAGCAGTACTTC.

The chain is built from TRBV15 and TRBJ2-1; no reliable D call. The CDR3 runs 15 residues. V was shortened by 2 bases and J by 0 bases, with 8 bases between the two germline ends. The germline CDR1 and CDR2 sequences are LNHNV and YYDKDF (reference sequence). The CDR3 loop reads CATSRSLGSYNEQFF. In DNA, the CDR3 is TGTGCCACCAGCAGATCCCTGGGCTCCTACAATGAGCAGTTCTTC.

CDR3: CASSLGGRTGGAGYTEAFF. The CDR3 nucleotides read TGTGCCAGCAGCTTAGGAGGACGGACAGGGGGCGCGGGTTACACTGAAGCTTTCTTT. The chain has TRBV11-2 and TRBJ1-1; TRBD1 matches 11 bases. The germline V gene has CDR1 SGHAT and CDR2 FQNNGV. The CDR3 runs 19 residues. V was pared by 1 base and J by 3 bases, with 13 bases of the junction left unmatched.

The chain recombines TRBV25-1 with TRBJ1-2; perhaps TRBD1 as D (6 bases). Germline CDR1 is MGHDK and CDR2 is SYGVNS. The CDR3 extends over 14 amino acids. Trimming left V 5 bases short and J 7 bases short, with 17 bases between. The CDR3 region has the DNA TGTGCCAGCAGTAAGCGACAGGCGGAGGGTGGCTACACCTTC. Protein: CASSKRQAEGGYTF.

The rearrangement joins TRBV24-1 to TRBJ2-4, with no clear D. With the DNA end fitting TRBJ2-7 better, the J assignment may be wrong. The length of the CDR3 is 15 residues. Per the germline V gene, CDR1 is KGHDR and CDR2 is SFDVKD. The DNA for the CDR3 is TGTGCCACCAGTGACCCGGAGAGCCCTACCTACGAGCAGTACTTC. Translated: CATSDPESPTYEQYF.

This clonotype has only a few counts. The rearrangement joins TRBV10-3 to TRBJ1-2, with 7 positions matching TRBD1. The CDR3 covers 14 residues. The trim removed 6 bases at V and 2 bases at J, leaving 6 bases unmatched. Germline V gives CDR1 ENHRY, CDR2 SYGVKD. CDR3 residues: CAISNRGGNYGYTF. In DNA, the CDR3 is TGTGCCATCAGCAACAGGGGAGGAAACTATGGCTACACCTTC.

The V gene is TRBV10-3, the J gene TRBJ2-3; either TRBD1 or TRBD2 may supply D (6 bases each). Germline CDR1 reads ENHRY; CDR2 reads SYGVKD. Trimming took 2 bases from V and 0 from J, leaving 18 bases between them. CDR3 size: 18 residues. As DNA, the CDR3 is TGTGCCATCAGTGAGCCAATTGGGGGGACACCTAGCACAGATACGCAGTATTTT. This sequence encodes CAISEPIGGTPSTDTQYF.

This clonotype was observed a few times. The chain is built from TRBV29-1 and TRBJ2-2, with D possibly matching TRBD2 (5 bases). The length of the CDR3 is 12 residues. CDR1 is SQVTM and CDR2 is ANQGSEA in the germline V gene. V was cut by 2 bases and J by 5 bases, with 6 bases left in between. The CDR3: CSVERRTGELFF. The CDR3, as DNA: TGCAGCGTTGAAAGGAGGACCGGGGAGCTGTTTTTT.

CDR3 in amino acids: CSVVGAGELFF. CDR3 nucleotide sequence: TGCAGCGTTGTGGGGGCCGGGGAGCTGTTTTTT. This rearrangement joins TRBV29-1 to TRBJ2-2; the D call may be TRBD1 or TRBD2 (5 bases each). The CDR3 runs to 11 residues. Per the germline V gene, CDR1 is SQVTM and CDR2 is ANQGSEA. The V and J ends lost 4 bases and 6 bases respectively, with 6 bases between them.

This chain links TRBV4-1 with TRBJ2-7; TRBD1 matches at 11 bases. The DNA end favors TRBJ2-5, so the J call may be wrong. CDR1 and CDR2 from the germline V gene are MGHRA and YSYEKL. CDR3 length: 13 amino acids. The CDR3 spells CASSRGQGGTQYF. CDR3 sequence (DNA): TGCGCCAGCAGCCGGGGACAGGGGGGGACCCAGTACTTC.